This T cell receptor (beta chain) was recovered during a study of regulatory T cells in long-lasting Graves disease. Overall study findings and caveats: Not thyroid tissue but only peripheral blood was studied.

This clonotype was seen ten or more times. Its antigen remains unidentified. Regarding time point: newly diagnosed GD, antithyroid drugs for less than 3 months. There was RNA extracted from PBMCs, and the TCR library was made from it. Assembly of TCR beta libraries relied on iRepertoire HTBI primers together with Arm-PCR of CDR3 regions. TCRdb redid the calling of the multiplex PCR reads with MiXCR, one entry per CDR3 protein. This sample has more than 300,000 distinct CDR3 sequences, with about 12% found just once. Another study also made use of these data, one on T cells in Graves' hyperthyroidism and ophthalmopathy. That source reports: Carried out on the TCR CDR3, a first-round RT-PCR used the HTBI primer set. Appearing also in blood were most of the thyroid clonotypes expanded above 0.001.

This specimen was peripheral blood mononuclear cells (PBMCs), taken at new diagnosis, from a patient treated with antithyroid drugs. This sequence originates from a woman aged 18-29 years with Graves disease.

The CDR3: CASSLTRGRVGTEAFF. Written as DNA, the CDR3 is TGTGCCAGCAGCTTAACCCGAGGGAGGGTTGGCACTGAAGCTTTCTTT. The V and J genes are TRBV7-9 and TRBJ1-1; D uncertain. The CDR3 loop spans 16 amino acids. The germline CDR1 and CDR2 sequences are SEHNR and FQNEAQ (reference sequence). V lost 2 bases to trimming and J lost 4 bases, with 17 bases between them.